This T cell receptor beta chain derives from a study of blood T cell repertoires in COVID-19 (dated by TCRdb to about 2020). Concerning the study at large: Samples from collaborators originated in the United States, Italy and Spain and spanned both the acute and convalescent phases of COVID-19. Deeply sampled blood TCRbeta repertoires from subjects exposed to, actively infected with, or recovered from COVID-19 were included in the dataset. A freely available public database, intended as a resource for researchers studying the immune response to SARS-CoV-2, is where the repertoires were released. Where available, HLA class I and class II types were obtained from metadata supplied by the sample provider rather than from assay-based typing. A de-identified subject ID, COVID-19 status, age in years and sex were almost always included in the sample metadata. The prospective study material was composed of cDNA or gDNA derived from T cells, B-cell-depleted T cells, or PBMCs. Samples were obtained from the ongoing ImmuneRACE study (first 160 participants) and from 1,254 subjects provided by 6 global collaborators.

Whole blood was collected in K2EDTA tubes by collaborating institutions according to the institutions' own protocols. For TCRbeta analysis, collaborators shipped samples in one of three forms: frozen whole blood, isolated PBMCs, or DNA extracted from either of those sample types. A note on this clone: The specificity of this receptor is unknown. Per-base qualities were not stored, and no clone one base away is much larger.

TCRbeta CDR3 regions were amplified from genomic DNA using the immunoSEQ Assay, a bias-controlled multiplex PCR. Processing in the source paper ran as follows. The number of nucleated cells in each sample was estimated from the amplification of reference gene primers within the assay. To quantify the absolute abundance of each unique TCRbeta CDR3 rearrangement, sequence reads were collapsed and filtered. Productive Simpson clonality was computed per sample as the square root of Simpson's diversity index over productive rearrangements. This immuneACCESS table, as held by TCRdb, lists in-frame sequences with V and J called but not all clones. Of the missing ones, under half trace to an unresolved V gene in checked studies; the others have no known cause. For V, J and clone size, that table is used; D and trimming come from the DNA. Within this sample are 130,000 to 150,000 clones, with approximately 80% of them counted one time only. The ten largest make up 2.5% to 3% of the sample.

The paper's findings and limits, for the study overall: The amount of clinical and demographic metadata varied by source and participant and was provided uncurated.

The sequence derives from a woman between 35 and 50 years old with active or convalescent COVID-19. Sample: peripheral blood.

The bases read TGTGCCAGCAGCCCGGCAGCCTCTAGCGGGGGGTTTAAGCTGTTTTTT. Its amino acids are CASSPAASSGGFKLFF. The rearranged chain carries TRBV7-2 and TRBJ2-2, with 11 bases in between that match TRBD2. The CDR3 measures 16 amino acids from cysteine to phenylalanine. The retained sequence is limited to the CDR3, 48 bases, with the frame set at the first base. The germline V gene yields SGHTA for CDR1 and FQGNSA for CDR2. Compared with germline, V lacks 5 bases and J lacks 12 bases; bases without a gene match: 14.